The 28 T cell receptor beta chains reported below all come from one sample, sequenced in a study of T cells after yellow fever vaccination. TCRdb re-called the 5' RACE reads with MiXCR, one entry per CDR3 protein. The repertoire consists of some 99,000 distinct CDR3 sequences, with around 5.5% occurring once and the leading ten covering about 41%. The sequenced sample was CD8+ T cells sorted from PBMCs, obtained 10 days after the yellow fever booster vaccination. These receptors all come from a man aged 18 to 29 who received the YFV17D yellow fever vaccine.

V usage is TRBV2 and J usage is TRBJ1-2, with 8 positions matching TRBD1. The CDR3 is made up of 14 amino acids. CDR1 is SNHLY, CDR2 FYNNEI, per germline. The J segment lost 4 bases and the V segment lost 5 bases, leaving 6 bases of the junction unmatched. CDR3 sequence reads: CASSSGQGPYGYTF. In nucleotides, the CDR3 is TGTGCCAGCAGTTCAGGACAGGGACCCTATGGCTACACCTTC.

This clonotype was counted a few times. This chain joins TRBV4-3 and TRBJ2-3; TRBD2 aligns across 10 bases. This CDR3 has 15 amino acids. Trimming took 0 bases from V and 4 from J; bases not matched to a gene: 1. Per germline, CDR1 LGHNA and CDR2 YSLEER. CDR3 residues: CASSQDTSGADTQYF. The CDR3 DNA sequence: TGCGCCAGCAGCCAAGATACTAGCGGGGCAGATACGCAGTATTTT.

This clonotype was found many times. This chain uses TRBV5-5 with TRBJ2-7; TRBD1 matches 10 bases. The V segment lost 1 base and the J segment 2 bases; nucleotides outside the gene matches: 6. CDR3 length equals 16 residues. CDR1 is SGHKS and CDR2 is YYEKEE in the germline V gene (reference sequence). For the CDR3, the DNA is TGTGCCAGCAGCTTGTGGGACAGGGGTACCCCCTACGAGCAGTACGTC. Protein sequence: CASSLWDRGTPYEQYV.

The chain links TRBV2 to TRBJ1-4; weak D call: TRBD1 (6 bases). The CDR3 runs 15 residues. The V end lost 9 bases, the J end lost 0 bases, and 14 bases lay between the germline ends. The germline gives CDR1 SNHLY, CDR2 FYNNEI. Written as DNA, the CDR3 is TGTGCCAGTACCGGGACACCATCAACTAATGAAAAACTGTTTTTT. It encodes CASTGTPSTNEKLFF.

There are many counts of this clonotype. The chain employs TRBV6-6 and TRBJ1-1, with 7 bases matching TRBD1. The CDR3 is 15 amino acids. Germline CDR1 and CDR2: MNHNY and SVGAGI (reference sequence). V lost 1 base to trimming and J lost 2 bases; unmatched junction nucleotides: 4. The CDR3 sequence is CASSYFDRVNTEAFF. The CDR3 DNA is TGTGCCAGCAGTTACTTCGACAGGGTAAACACTGAAGCTTTCTTT.

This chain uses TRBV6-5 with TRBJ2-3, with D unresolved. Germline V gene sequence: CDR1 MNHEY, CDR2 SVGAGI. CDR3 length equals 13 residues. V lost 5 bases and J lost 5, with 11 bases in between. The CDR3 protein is CASSHDSGDTQYF. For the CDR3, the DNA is TGTGCCAGCAGTCACGACTCAGGAGATACGCAGTATTTT.

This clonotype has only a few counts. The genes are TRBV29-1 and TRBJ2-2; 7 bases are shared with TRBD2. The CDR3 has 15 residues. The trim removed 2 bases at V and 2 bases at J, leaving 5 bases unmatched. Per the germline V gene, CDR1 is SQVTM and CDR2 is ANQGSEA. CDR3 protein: CSVELAGDNTGELFF. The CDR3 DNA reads TGCAGCGTTGAACTGGCGGGGGATAACACCGGGGAGCTGTTTTTT.

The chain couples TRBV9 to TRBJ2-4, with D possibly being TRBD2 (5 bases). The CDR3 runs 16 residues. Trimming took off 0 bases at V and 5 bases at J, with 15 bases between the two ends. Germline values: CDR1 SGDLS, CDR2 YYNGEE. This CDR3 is CASSVGQRWGENIQYF. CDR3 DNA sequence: TGTGCCAGCAGCGTAGGCCAGCGATGGGGAGAAAACATTCAGTACTTC.

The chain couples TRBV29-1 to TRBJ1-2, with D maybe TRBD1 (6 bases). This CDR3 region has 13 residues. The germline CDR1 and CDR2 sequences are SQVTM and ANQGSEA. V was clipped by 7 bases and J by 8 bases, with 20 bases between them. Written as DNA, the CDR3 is TGCAGCGCCCTCCCGGGGGGGCGCAGCGGCTACACCTTC. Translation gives CSALPGGRSGYTF.

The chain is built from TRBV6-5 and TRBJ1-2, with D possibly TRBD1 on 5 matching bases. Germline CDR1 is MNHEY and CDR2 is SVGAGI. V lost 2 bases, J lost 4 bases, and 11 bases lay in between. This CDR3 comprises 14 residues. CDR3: CASSYGAWGYGYTF. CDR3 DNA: TGTGCCAGCAGTTACGGGGCATGGGGCTATGGCTACACCTTC.

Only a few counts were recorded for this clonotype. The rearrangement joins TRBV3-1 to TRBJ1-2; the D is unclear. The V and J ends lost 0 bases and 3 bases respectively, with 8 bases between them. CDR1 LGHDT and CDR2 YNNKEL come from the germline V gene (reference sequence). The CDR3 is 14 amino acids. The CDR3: CASSQDRIDYGYTF. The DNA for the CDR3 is TGTGCCAGCAGCCAAGACAGAATTGACTATGGCTACACCTTC.

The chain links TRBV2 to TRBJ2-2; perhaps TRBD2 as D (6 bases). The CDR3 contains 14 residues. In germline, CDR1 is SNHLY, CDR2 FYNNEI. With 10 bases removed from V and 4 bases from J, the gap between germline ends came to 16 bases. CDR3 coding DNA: TGTGCCATCGGGACTGTTGGGAGCACCGGGGAGCTGTTTTTT. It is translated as CAIGTVGSTGELFF.

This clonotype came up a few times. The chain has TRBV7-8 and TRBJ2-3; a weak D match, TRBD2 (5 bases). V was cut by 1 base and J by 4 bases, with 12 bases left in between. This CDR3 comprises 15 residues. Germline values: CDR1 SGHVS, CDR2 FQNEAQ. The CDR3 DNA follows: TGTGCCAGCAGCTTAGAAGGTCCAGCGGCAGATACGCAGTATTTT. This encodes CASSLEGPAADTQYF.

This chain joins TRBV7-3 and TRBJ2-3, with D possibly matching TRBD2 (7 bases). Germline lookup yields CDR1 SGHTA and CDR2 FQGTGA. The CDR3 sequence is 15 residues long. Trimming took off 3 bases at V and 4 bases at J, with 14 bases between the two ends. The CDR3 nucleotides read TGTGCCAGCAGCTTGGTCGGCGGGGGCCCAGATACGCAGTATTTT. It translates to CASSLVGGGPDTQYF.

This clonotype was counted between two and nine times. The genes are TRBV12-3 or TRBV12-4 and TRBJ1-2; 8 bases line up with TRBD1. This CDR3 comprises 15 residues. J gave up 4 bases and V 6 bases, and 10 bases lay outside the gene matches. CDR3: CASRPAGGYGYGYTF. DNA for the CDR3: TGTGCCAGCAGGCCCGCAGGGGGCTATGGCTATGGCTACACCTTC.

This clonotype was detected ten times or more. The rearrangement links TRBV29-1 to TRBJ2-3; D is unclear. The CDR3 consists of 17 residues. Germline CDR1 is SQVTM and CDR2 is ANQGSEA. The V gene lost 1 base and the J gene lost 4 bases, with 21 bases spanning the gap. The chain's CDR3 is CSVEGSLTVLTADTQYF. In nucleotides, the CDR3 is TGCAGCGTTGAAGGGAGCTTGACGGTTCTCACCGCAGATACGCAGTATTTT.

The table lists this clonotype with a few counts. CDR3 nucleotide sequence: TGTGCCAGCAGTTTATCCCTACTAGCGGGGTCGGATACGCAGTATTTT. Its protein product is CASSLSLLAGSDTQYF. The gene calls are TRBV12-3 or TRBV12-4 and TRBJ2-3; 10 nucleotides match TRBD2. Trimming removed 2 bases from V and 6 bases from J; junction bases left unmatched: 8. The CDR3 is 16 amino acids.

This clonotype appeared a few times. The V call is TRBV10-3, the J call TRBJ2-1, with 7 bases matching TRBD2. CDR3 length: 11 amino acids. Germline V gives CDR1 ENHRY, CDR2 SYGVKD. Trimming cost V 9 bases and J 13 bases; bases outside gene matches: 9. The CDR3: CAMKGGGIQFF. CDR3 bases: TGTGCCATGAAGGGCGGGGGAATACAGTTCTTC.

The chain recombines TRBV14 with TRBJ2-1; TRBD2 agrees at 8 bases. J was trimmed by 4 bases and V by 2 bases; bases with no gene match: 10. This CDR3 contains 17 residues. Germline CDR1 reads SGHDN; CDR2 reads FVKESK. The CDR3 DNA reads TGTGCCAGCAGCCAATTTGTCGCGGGGGGACTGTACAATGAGCAGTTCTTC. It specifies CASSQFVAGGLYNEQFF.

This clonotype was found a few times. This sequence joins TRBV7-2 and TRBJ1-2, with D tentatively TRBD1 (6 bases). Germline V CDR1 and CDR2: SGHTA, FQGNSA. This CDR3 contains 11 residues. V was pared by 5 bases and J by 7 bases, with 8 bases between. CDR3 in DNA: TGTGCCAGCAGCCAGGACAGTGGCTACACCTTC. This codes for CASSQDSGYTF.

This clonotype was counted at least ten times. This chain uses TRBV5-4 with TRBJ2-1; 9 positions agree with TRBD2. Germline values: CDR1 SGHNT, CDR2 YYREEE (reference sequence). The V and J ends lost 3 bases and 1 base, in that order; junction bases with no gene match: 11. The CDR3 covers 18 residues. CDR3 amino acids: CASSSRSGGLQSYNEQFF. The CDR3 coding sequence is TGTGCCAGCAGCTCACGCAGCGGGGGGCTTCAGTCCTACAATGAGCAGTTCTTC.

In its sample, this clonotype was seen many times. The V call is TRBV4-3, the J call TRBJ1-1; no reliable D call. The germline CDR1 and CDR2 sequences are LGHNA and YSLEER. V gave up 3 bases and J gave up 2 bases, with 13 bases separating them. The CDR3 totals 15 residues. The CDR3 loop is CASSQNRAPNTEAFF. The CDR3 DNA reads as TGCGCCAGCAGCCAGAATCGGGCTCCCAACACTGAAGCTTTCTTT.

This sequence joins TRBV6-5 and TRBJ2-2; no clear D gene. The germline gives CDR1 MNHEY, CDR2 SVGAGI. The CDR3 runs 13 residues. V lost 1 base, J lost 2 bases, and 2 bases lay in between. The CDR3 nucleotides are TGTGCCAGCAGTTACTTTAACACCGGGGAGCTGTTTTTT. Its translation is CASSYFNTGELFF.

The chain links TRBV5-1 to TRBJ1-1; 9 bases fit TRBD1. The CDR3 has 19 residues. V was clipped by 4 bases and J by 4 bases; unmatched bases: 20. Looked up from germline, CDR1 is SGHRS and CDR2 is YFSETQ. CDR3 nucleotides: TGCGCCAGCAGCCGTTCCGCCTACAAGGGACAGGGATTGGGCACTGAAGCTTTCTTT. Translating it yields CASSRSAYKGQGLGTEAFF.

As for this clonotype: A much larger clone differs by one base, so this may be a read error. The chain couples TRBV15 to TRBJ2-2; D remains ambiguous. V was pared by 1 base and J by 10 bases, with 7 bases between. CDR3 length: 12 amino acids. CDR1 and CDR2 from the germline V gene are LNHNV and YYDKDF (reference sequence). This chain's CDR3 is CATSRVGLELFF. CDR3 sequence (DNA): TGTGCCACCAGCAGAGTGGGTCTGGAGCTGTTTTTT.

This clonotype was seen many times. Here the CDR3 reads CSVEVGQRSYNEQFF. The DNA of the CDR3 is TGCAGCGTTGAGGTAGGACAGCGCTCCTACAATGAGCAGTTCTTC. V is TRBV29-1 and J is TRBJ2-1; a possible D gene is TRBD1 (6 bases). The CDR3 contains 15 residues. CDR1 SQVTM and CDR2 ANQGSEA come from the germline V gene. V was trimmed by 3 bases and J by 0 bases, leaving 12 bases between them.

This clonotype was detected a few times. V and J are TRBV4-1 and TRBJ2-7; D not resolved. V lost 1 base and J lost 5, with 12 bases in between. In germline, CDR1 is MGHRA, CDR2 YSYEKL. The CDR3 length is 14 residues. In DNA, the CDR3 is TGCGCCAGCAGCCAAGGGGTTTTCGTGGACGAGCAGTACTTC. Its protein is CASSQGVFVDEQYF.

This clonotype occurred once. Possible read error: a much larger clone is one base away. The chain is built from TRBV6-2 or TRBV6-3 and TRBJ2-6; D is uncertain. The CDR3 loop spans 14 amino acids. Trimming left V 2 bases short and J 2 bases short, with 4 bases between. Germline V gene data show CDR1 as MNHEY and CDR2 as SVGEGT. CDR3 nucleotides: TGTGCCAGCAGTTACGGGGCTGGGGCCAACGTCCTGACTTTC. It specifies CASSYGAGANVLTF.